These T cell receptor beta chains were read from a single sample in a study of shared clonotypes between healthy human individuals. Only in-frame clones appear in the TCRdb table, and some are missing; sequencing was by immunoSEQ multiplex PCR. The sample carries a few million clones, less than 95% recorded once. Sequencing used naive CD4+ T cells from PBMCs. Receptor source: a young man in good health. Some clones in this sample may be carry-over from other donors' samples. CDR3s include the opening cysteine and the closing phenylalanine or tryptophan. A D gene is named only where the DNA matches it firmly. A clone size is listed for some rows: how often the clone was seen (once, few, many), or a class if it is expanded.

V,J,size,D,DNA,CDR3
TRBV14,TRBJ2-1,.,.,TGTGCCAGCAGCGTTGCCCCATCCCATGAGCAGTTCTTC,CASSVAPSHEQFF
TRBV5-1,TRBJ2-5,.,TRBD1,TGCGCCAGCCGGCCGACAGGGGCTGGAGAGACCCAGTACTTC,CASRPTGAGETQYF
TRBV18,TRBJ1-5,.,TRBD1,TGTGCCAGCTCCCCAGCAACAGGGGGCCCTTGGGGCAATCAGCCCCAGCATTTT,CASSPATGGPWGNQPQHF
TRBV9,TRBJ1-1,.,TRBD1,TGTGCCAGCAGCACTGACAGGGGCACTGAAGCTTTCTTT,CASSTDRGTEAFF
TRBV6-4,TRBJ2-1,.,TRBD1,TGTGCCAGCAGTGCCCTCCCTTATGGGACAGGCTCCTACAATGAGCAGTTCTTC,CASSALPYGTGSYNEQFF
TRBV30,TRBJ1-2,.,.,TGTGCCTGGAGCCTTAACCCTAACTATGGCTACACCTTC,CAWSLNPNYGYTF
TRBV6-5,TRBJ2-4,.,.,TGTGCCAGCAGTTACTCGTGGGGATCCGCCAAAAACATTCAGTACTTC,CASSYSWGSAKNIQYF
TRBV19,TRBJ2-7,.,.,TGTGCCAGTAGTACGCCCCAGGGTAACTCCTACGAGCAGTACTTC,CASSTPQGNSYEQYF
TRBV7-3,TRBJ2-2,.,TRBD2,TGTGCCAGCAGCTTAGGACTAGCGGGAGCCACCGGGGAGCTGTTTTTT,CASSLGLAGATGELFF
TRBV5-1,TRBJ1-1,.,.,TGCGCCAGCAGCTTGGAGGGCGGGAACACTGAAGCTTTCTTT,CASSLEGGNTEAFF
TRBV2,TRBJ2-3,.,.,TGTGCCAGCAGTAGGATCCCGGCCGATACGCAGTATTTT,CASSRIPADTQYF
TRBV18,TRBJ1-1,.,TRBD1,TGTGCCAGCTCACCCGAGACAGGACAGGCTGAAGCTTTCTTT,CASSPETGQAEAFF
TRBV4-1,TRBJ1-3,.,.,TGCGCCAGCGCGAGGGGGGCGCTTAGTGCTGGAAACACCATATATTTT,CASARGALSAGNTIYF
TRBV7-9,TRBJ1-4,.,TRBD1,TGTGCCAGCAGCCAGGGACAGAATGAAAAACTGTTTTTT,CASSQGQNEKLFF
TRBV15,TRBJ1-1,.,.,TGTGCCACCAGTACCCCTGTGGGGAGGAACACTGAAGCTTTCTTT,CATSTPVGRNTEAFF
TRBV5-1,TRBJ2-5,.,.,TGCGCCAGCAGTCCCGGGACATACCAAGAGACCCAGTACTTC,CASSPGTYQETQYF
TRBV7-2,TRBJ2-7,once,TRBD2,TGTGCCAGCAGCTTGAGGCGGGAGCTCGCCTACGAGCAGTACTTC,CASSLRRELAYEQYF
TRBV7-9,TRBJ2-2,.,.,TGTGCCAGCAGCTTAGTAGGAGGGGGGACACCTACGAACACCGGGGAGCTGTTTTTT,CASSLVGGGTPTNTGELFF
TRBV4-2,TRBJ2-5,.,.,TGTGCCAGCCGGGACTTACAAGAGACCCAGTACTTC,CASRDLQETQYF
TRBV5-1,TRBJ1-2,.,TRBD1,TGCGCCAGCAGCTCCGACCCACCGGGACAGAGAGGGGGCTACACCTTC,CASSSDPPGQRGGYTF
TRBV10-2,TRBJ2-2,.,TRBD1,TGCGCCAGCAGGGACAGGGAAACCGGGGAGCTGTTTTTT,CASRDRETGELFF
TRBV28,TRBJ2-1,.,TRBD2,TGTGCCAGCAGTCAAGGGACTAGCGGGAGAAGAGGTGAGCAGTTCTTC,CASSQGTSGRRGEQFF
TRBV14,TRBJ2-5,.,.,TGTGCCAGCAGCCAAGGTCTGGTTGGAGAGACCCAGTACTTC,CASSQGLVGETQYF
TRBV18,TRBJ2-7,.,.,TGTGCCAGCTCACCTGGGGGGCTCCCCTACGAGCAGTACTTC,CASSPGGLPYEQYF
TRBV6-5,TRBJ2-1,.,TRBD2,TGTGCCAGCACCTTACTAGCGGGAGTTCGGAATGAGCAGTTCTTC,CASTLLAGVRNEQFF
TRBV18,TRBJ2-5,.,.,TGTGCCAGCTCACCACCAGAAGGAACCCGGGAGACCCAGTACTTC,CASSPPEGTRETQYF
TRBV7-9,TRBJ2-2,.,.,TGTGCCAGCACCCCCAACCGAAACACCGGGGAGCTGTTTTTT,CASTPNRNTGELFF
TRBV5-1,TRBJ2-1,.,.,TGCGCCAGCAGCTTGGCCGAGAGTTACAATGAGCAGTTCTTC,CASSLAESYNEQFF
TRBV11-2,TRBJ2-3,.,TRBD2,TGTGCCAGCAGCTTAGCACGACTAGCGGGCACAGATACGCAGTATTTT,CASSLARLAGTDTQYF
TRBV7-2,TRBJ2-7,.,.,TGTGCCAGTTCAACTTCTGGAGACGAGCAGTACTTC,CASSTSGDEQYF
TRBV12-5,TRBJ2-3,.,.,TGTGCTAGTGGTTTGCGGGGATTCACAGATACGCAGTATTTT,CASGLRGFTDTQYF
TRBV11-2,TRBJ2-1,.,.,TGTGCCAGCAGCGTTACTGCCTACAATGAGCAGTTCTTC,CASSVTAYNEQFF
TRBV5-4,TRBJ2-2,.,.,TGTGCCAGCAGCGGACGACAGGTTAACACCGGGGAGCTGTTTTTT,CASSGRQVNTGELFF
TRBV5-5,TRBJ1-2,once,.,TGTGCCAGCAGCTTGGAGGGGACACCCCATGGCTACACCTTC,CASSLEGTPHGYTF
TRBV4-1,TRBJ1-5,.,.,TGCGCCAGCAGCCAAGAAAGAGCCTTAGGTCAGCCCCAGCATTTT,CASSQERALGQPQHF
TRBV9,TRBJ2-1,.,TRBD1,TGTGCCAGCAGCGTATCGGGACAGGGAACCTCCAATGAGCAGTTCTTC,CASSVSGQGTSNEQFF
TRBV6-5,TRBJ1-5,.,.,TGTGCCAGCAGTCCCCATGGCCACCGCCGTGGGCCCCAGCATTTT,CASSPHGHRRGPQHF
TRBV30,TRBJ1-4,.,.,TGTGCCTGGAGTAGACGTTGGGGCCGTGAAAAACTGTTTTTT,CAWSRRWGREKLFF
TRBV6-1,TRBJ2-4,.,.,TGTGCCAGCCGGGCCGGGGACCTAGCCAAAAACATTCAGTACTTC,CASRAGDLAKNIQYF
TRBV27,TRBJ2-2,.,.,TGTGCCAGCAGTTTACTCGTATTCACCGGGGAGCTGTTTTTT,CASSLLVFTGELFF
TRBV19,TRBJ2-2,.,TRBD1,TGTGCCAGTAGCCTCCAGGGACAGGGTCCCACCGGGGAGCTGTTTTTT,CASSLQGQGPTGELFF
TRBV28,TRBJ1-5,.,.,TGTGCCAGCAGTCCCCCCCCCGGGAGGGATTGGAATCAGCCCCAGCATTTT,CASSPPPGRDWNQPQHF
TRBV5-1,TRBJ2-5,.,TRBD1,TGCGCCAGCAGCTTGGGCCTCGCGGGACAGGGCCTTGAGACCCAGTACTTC,CASSLGLAGQGLETQYF
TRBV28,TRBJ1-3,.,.,TGTGCCAGCAGTTTCGTAAGAAGGGCGAGCTCTGGAAACACCATATATTTT,CASSFVRRASSGNTIYF
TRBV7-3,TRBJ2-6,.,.,TGTGCCAGCAGACCAGACAGCGACTCTGGGGCCAACGTCCTGACTTTC,CASRPDSDSGANVLTF
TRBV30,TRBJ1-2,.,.,TGTGCCTGGAGTGTATCTCTGGAACGAGGAGGCTACACCTTC,CAWSVSLERGGYTF
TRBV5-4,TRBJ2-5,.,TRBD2,TGTGCCAGCAGCGCCGGGACTAGCGGACAAGAGACCCAGTACTTC,CASSAGTSGQETQYF
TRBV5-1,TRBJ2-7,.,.,TGCGCCAGCAGCTTGGTAGCAGGGAGTCTTGGCGAGCAGTACTTC,CASSLVAGSLGEQYF
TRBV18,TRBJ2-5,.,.,TGTGCCAGCTCGCGTCGCGGGAACCAAGAGACCCAGTACTTC,CASSRRGNQETQYF
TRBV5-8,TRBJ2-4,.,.,TGTGCCAGCAGCTTGGTGTCGGATCAGGGGACCAAAAACATTCAGTACTTC,CASSLVSDQGTKNIQYF
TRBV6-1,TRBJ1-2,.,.,TGTGCCAGCAGGATGGGGATGTTCAACTATGGCTACACCTTC,CASRMGMFNYGYTF
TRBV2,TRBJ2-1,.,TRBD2,TGTGCCAGCAGTGCTGGCCCAGCGGGAGGGCCGGGATCCTACAATGAGCAGTTCTTC,CASSAGPAGGPGSYNEQFF
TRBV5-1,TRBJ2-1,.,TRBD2,TGCGCCAGCAGCTTGGGAAGGCGGGGGAATGAGCAGTTCTTC,CASSLGRRGNEQFF
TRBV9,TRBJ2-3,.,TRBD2,TGTGCCAGCAGCCCCCGGGGGGACGCAGATACGCAGTATTTT,CASSPRGDADTQYF
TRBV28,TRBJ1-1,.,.,TGTGCCAGCAGTGCCCCCGCGGGGGGCGCGGACACTGAAGCTTTCTTT,CASSAPAGGADTEAFF
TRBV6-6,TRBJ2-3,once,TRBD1,TGTGCCAGCAGACAACAGGGGCATAACGCAGATACGCAGTATTTT,CASRQQGHNADTQYF
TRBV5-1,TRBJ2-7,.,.,TGCGCCAGCTCCCCCGAAGGATACTCCTACGAGCAGTACTTC,CASSPEGYSYEQYF
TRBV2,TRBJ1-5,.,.,TGTGCCAGCAGTGATGGGTGGAAGGATCAGCCCCAGCATTTT,CASSDGWKDQPQHF
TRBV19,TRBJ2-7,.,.,TGTGCCAGTACCAGGGTGGCTGCCGGGGTGTACGAGCAGTACTTC,CASTRVAAGVYEQYF
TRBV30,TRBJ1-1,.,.,TGTGCCTGGAGCCGTATGAACACTGAAGCTTTCTTT,CAWSRMNTEAFF